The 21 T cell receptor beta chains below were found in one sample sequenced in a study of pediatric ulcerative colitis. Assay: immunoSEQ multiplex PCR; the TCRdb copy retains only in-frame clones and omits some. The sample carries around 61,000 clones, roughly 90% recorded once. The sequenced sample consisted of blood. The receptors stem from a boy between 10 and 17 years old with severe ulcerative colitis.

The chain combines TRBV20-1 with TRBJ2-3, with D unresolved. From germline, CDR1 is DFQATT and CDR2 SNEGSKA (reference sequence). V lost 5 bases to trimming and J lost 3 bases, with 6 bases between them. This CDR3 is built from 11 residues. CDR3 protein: CSASLTDTQYF. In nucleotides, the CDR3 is TGCAGTGCTTCCTTAACAGATACGCAGTATTTT.

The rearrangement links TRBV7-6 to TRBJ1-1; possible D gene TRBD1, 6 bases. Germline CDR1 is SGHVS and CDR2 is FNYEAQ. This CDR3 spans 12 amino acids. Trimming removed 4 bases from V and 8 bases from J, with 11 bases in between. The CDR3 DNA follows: TGTGCCAGCAGCTCGGATACAGGGGAAGCTTTCTTT. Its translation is CASSSDTGEAFF. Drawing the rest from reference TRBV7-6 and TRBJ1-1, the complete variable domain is GAGVSQSPRYKVTKRGQDVALRCDPISGHVSLYWYRQALGQGPEFLTYFNYEAQQDKSGLPNDRFSAERPEGSISTLTIQRTEQRDSAMYRCASSSDTGEAFFGQGTRLTVV.

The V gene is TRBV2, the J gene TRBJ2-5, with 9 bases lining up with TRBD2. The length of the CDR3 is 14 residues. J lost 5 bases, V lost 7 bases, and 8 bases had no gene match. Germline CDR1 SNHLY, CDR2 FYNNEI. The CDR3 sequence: CASTPAGGEETQYF. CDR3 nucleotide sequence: TGTGCCAGCACCCCAGCGGGAGGTGAGGAGACCCAGTACTTC.

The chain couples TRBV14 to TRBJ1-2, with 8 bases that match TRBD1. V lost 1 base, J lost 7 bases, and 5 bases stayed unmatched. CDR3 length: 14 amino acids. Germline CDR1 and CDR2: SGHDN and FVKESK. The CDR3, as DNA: TGTGCCAGCAGCCAAGGCGGACAGGGTAGTGGCTACACCTTC. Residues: CASSQGGQGSGYTF. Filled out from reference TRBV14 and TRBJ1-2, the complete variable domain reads EAGVTQFPSHSVIEKGQTVTLRCDPISGHDNLYWYRRVMGKEIKFLLHFVKESKQDESGMPNNRFLAERTGGTYSTLKVQPAELEDSGVYFCASSQGGQGSGYTFGSGTRLTVV.

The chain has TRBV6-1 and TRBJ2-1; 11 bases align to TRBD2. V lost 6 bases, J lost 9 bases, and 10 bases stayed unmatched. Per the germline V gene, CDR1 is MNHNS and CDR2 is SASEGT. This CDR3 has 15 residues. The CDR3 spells CASSPALLAGVEQFF. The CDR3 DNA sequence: TGTGCCAGCAGCCCGGCACTACTAGCGGGAGTTGAGCAGTTCTTC.

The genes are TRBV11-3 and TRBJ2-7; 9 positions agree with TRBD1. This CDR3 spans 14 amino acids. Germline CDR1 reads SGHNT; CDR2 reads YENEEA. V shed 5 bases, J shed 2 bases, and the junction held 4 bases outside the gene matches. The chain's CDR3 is CASSRTGDTYEQYF. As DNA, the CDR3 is TGTGCCAGCAGCCGGACAGGGGATACCTACGAGCAGTACTTC.

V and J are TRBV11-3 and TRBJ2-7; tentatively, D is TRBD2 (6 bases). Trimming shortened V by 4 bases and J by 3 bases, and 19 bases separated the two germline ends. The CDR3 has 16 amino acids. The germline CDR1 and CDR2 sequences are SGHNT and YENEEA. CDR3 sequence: CASSSRRDGGDYEQYF. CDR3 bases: TGTGCCAGCAGCTCTCGACGGGACGGAGGGGACTACGAGCAGTACTTC.

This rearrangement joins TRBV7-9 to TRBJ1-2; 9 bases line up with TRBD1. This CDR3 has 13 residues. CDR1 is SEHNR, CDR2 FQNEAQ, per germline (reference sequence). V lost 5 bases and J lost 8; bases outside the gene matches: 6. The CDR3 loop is CASSPSTGGGYTF. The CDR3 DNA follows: TGTGCCAGCAGCCCCTCGACAGGGGGAGGCTACACCTTC.

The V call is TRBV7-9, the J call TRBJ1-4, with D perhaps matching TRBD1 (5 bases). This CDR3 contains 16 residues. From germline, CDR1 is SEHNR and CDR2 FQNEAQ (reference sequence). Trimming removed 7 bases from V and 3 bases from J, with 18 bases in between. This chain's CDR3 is CASTGSRALSNEKLFF. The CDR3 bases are TGTGCCAGCACGGGGAGCAGGGCCTTGTCTAATGAAAAACTGTTTTTT.

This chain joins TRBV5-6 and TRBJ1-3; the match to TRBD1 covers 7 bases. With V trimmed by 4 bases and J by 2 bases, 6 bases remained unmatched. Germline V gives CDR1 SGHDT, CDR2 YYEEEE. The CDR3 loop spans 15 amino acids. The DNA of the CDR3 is TGTGCCAGCAGCAACCGAGACAGGGCTGGAAACACCATATATTTT. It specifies CASSNRDRAGNTIYF.

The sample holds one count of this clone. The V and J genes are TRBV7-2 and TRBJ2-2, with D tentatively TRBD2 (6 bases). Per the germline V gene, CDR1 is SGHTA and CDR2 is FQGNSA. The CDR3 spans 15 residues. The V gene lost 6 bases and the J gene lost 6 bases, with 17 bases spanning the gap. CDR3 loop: CASRWEARLAGELFF. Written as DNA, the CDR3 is TGTGCCAGCAGGTGGGAGGCCCGCCTGGCCGGGGAGCTGTTTTTT.

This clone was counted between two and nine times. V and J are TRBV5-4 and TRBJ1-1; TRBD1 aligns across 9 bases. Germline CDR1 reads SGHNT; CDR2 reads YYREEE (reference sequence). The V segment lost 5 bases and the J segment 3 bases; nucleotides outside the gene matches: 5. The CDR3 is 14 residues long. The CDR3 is CASRKTGGDTEAFF. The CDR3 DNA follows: TGTGCCAGCAGGAAAACAGGGGGCGACACTGAAGCTTTCTTT.

The CDR3 sequence: CSATRGETQYF. CDR3 DNA sequence: TGCAGTGCTACCAGGGGAGAGACCCAGTACTTC. The V call is TRBV20-1, the J call TRBJ2-5; D might be TRBD1 (6 bases). The CDR3 runs to 11 residues. Germline assignment: CDR1 DFQATT and CDR2 SNEGSKA (reference sequence). V was pared by 4 bases and J by 4 bases, with 7 bases between.

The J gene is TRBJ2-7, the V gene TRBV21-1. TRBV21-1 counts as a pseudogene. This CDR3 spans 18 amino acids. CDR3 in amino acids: CASLNLEGQESNSYEQYF. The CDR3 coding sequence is TGTGCCAGCCTCAACCTGGAAGGGCAAGAGTCCAACTCCTACGAGCAGTACTTC.

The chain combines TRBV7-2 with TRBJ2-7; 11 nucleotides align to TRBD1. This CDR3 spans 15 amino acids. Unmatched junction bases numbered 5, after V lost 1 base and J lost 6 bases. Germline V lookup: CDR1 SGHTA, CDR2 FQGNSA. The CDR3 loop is CASSLGGQGAGEQYF. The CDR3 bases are TGTGCCAGCAGCTTAGGAGGACAGGGGGCGGGCGAGCAGTACTTC.

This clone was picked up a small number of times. Written as DNA, the CDR3 is TGTGCCAGCAGACCCACGATCGGCGTTGAGGGCTACACCTTC. It codes for CASRPTIGVEGYTF. The chain employs TRBV7-2 and TRBJ1-2; D gene unclear. The germline V gene encodes CDR1 SGHTA and CDR2 FQGNSA. The ends were cut back, 6 bases at V and 8 bases at J, with 19 bases in the middle. CDR3 length equals 14 residues.

The CDR3 is CASSRDTNYGYTF. The CDR3 DNA is TGTGCCAGCAGCCGGGACACTAACTATGGCTACACCTTC. The genes are TRBV2 and TRBJ1-2, with D possibly TRBD1 on 6 matching bases. CDR1 is SNHLY, CDR2 FYNNEI, per germline. Trimming pared 6 bases from V and 0 bases from J, leaving 8 bases between. The CDR3 consists of 13 residues. Drawing the rest from reference TRBV2 and TRBJ1-2, the complete variable domain is EPEVTQTPSHQVTQMGQEVILRCVPISNHLYFYWYRQILGQKVEFLVSFYNNEISEKSEIFDDQFSVERPDGSNFTLKIRSTKLEDSAMYFCASSRDTNYGYTFGSGTRLTVV.

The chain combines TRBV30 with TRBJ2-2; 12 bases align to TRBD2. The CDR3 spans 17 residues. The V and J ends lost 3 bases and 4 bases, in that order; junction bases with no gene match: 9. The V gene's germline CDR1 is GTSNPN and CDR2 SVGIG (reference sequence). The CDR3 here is CAWRPGTSGSVTGELFF. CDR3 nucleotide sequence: TGTGCCTGGAGGCCCGGGACTAGCGGGTCGGTCACCGGGGAGCTGTTTTTT.

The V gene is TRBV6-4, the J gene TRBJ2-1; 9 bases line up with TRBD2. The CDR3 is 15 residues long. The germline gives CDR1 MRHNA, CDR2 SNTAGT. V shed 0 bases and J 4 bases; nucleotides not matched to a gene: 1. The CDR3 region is CASSDSAGGYNEQFF. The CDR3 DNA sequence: TGTGCCAGCAGTGACTCAGCGGGAGGTTACAATGAGCAGTTCTTC.

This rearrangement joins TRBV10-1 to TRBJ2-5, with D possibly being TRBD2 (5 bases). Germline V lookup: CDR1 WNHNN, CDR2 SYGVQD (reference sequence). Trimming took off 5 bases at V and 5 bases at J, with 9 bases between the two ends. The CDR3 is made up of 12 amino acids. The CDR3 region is CASSKDLETQYF. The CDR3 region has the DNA TGCGCCAGCAGTAAGGACTTGGAGACCCAGTACTTC.

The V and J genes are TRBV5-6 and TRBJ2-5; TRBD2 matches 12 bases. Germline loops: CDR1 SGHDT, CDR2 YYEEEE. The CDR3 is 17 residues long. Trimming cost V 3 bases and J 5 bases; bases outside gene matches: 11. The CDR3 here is CASSSDAGLAGRETQYF. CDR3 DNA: TGTGCCAGCAGCTCCGACGCAGGACTAGCGGGAAGGGAGACCCAGTACTTC. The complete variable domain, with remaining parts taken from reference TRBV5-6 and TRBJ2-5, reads DAGVTQSPTHLIKTRGQQVTLRCSPKSGHDTVSWYQQALGQGPQFIFQYYEEEERQRGNFPDRFSGHQFPNYSSELNVNALLLGDSALYLCASSSDAGLAGRETQYFGPGTRLLVL.